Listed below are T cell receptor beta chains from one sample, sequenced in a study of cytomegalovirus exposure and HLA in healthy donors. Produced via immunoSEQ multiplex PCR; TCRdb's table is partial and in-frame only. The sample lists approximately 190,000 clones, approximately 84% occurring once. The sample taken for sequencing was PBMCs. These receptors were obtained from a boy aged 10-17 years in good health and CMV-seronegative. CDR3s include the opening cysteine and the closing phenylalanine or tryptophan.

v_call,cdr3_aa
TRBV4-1,CASSQRTSGADTQYF
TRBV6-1,CASSTGFRTEAFF
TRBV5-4,CASSLSGDNQPQHF
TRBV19,CASSISRGTEAFF
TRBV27,CASSLQSQASGYTF
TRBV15,CATSRRTAPGYTF
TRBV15,CATSRDLRGGNQPQHF
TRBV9,CASSAIPGREEQYF
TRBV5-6,CASSSVNQPQHF
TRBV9,CASSVDRGRETQYF
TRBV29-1,CSGRTGSYNEQFF
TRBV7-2,CASSLNHIPGINEQFF
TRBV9,CASSGETGAGAFF
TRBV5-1,CASSHTVGEGDNEQFF
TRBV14,CASSLATQGARSPLHF
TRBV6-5,CASSAQDRGLQAFF
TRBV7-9,CASSFSSGPEQFF